The 19 T cell receptor beta chains presented below share a single source sample, sequenced in a study of blood T cells in healthy people across ages. Primed by a sample-barcoded 5' primer and a J-beta primer mix, a second PCR proceeded for 7 to 11 cycles. TCRdb re-derived calls from the 5' RACE reads in MiXCR, one entry per CDR3 protein. This repertoire shows some 1,500,000 distinct CDR3 sequences, approximately 42% found once; its top ten account for less than 5%. The sample was blood. These receptor sequences come from a young woman in good health.

This clonotype showed up just a few times. This chain connects TRBV7-2 to TRBJ2-1; unclear D gene. The germline V gene encodes CDR1 SGHTA and CDR2 FQGNSA. CDR3 length: 11 residues. Trimming cost V 4 bases and J 10 bases, with 8 bases left between them. CDR3 nucleotides: TGTGCCAGCAGCTCCACTGAGGAGCAGTTCTTC. Its protein product is CASSSTEEQFF.

The genes are TRBV24-1 and TRBJ2-1; TRBD1 aligns across 8 bases. Per germline, CDR1 KGHDR and CDR2 SFDVKD. V shed 4 bases, J shed 6 bases, and the junction held 7 bases outside the gene matches. The CDR3 contains 15 residues. CDR3 sequence: CATSDPGQGTNEQFF. DNA for the CDR3: TGTGCCACCAGTGACCCTGGACAGGGTACCAATGAGCAGTTCTTC.

Ten or more counts support this clonotype. The V gene is TRBV20-1, the J gene TRBJ2-1, with D unclear. The V end lost 5 bases, the J end lost 2 bases, and 13 bases lay between the germline ends. The CDR3 consists of 14 residues. CDR1 DFQATT and CDR2 SNEGSKA come from the germline V gene (reference sequence). The CDR3 sequence: CSARMQIAYNEQFF. The CDR3 DNA reads as TGCAGTGCTCGGATGCAAATCGCCTACAATGAGCAGTTCTTC.

This rearrangement joins TRBV7-7 to TRBJ2-7; D tentatively reads TRBD1 or TRBD2 (5 bases each). This CDR3 spans 11 amino acids. Germline V gives CDR1 SSHAT, CDR2 FNYEAQ (reference sequence). CDR3: CAIGAPYEQYF. In DNA form, the CDR3 reads TGTGCTATCGGGGCGCCCTACGAGCAGTACTTC. Full variable domain (rest looked up from reference TRBV7-7 and TRBJ2-7): GAGVSQSPRYKVTKRGQDVTLRCDPISSHATLYWYQQALGQGPEFLTYFNYEAQPDKSGLPSDRFSAERPEGSISTLTIQRTEQRDSAMYRCAIGAPYEQYFGPGTRLTVT.

The gene calls are TRBV12-3 or TRBV12-4 and TRBJ2-4; D remains ambiguous. The better agreement between TRBJ2-7 and the DNA end casts doubt on the J call. This CDR3 has 14 residues. Here the CDR3 DNA reads TGTGCCAGCAGTCCCGAAGTTGAAAACTACGAGCAGTACTTC. It encodes CASSPEVENYEQYF.

The V and J genes are TRBV7-9 and TRBJ2-7; 7 nucleotides line up with TRBD1. With V trimmed by 7 bases and J by 7 bases, 22 bases remained unmatched. CDR1 and CDR2 (germline): SEHNR, FQNEAQ (reference sequence). The length of the CDR3 is 17 residues. This chain's CDR3 is CASTVNPRQGSYNEQYF. CDR3 in DNA: TGTGCCAGCACGGTCAACCCAAGACAGGGATCCTACAATGAGCAGTACTTC.

This clonotype has just a few counts. This chain joins TRBV27 and TRBJ2-3, with 9 positions matching TRBD1. The germline V gene encodes CDR1 MNHEY and CDR2 SMNVEV (reference sequence). V lost 5 bases to trimming and J lost 3 bases; unmatched junction nucleotides: 6. The CDR3 runs to 15 residues. CDR3 DNA sequence: TGTGCCAGCAGTGACAGGACAGGGGCTACAGATACGCAGTATTTT. Its protein is CASSDRTGATDTQYF.

This sequence joins TRBV4-2 and TRBJ2-1; perhaps TRBD2 as D (5 bases). Per the germline V gene, CDR1 is LGHNA and CDR2 is YNFKEQ. V lost 4 bases and J 7 bases, leaving 17 bases between the germline ends. This CDR3 has 15 amino acids. CDR3 region: CASSPDSGLRNEQFF. CDR3 bases: TGTGCCAGCAGCCCCGATTCAGGACTTAGGAATGAGCAGTTCTTC.

Worth noting for this clonotype: One junction end disagrees with the germline gene, perhaps due to a read error. V gene TRBV4-3 combines with J gene TRBJ1-6; D is perhaps TRBD1 (5 bases). Germline CDR1 is LGHNA and CDR2 is YSLEER. The CDR3 consists of 17 residues. The CDR3 protein is CAGSQDAQGMNNSPLHF. In nucleotides, the CDR3 is TGCGCCGGCAGCCAAGATGCCCAGGGAATGAACAATTCACCCCTCCACTTT.

This clonotype was found many times. V gene TRBV20-1 combines with J gene TRBJ2-5; TRBD2 matches 10 bases. CDR3 length: 16 residues. In germline, CDR1 is DFQATT, CDR2 SNEGSKA (reference sequence). V shed 0 bases and J 5 bases; nucleotides not matched to a gene: 9. CDR3 nucleotides: TGCAGTGCTAGAGATAGGCTAGCGGGAGTGCAGGAGACCCAGTACTTC. It encodes CSARDRLAGVQETQYF.

This clonotype was seen ten or more times. The CDR3 nucleotides read TGTGCCAGCAGCCGCAGAGACACCCGGAATGAAAAACTGTTTTTT. Translation: CASSRRDTRNEKLFF. This chain links TRBV3-1 with TRBJ1-4; no firm D call. The V and J ends lost 4 bases and 5 bases respectively, with 14 bases between them. The CDR3 length is 15 residues. Looked up from germline, CDR1 is LGHDT and CDR2 is YNNKEL (reference sequence).

This CDR3 reads CASSQEVQVANYGYTF. The CDR3 DNA reads as TGCGCCAGCAGCCAAGAAGTTCAAGTTGCCAACTATGGCTACACCTTC. The chain uses TRBV4-3 and TRBJ1-2, with D unclear. The CDR3 totals 16 residues. V was clipped by 0 bases and J by 2 bases, with 13 bases between them. CDR1 is LGHNA, CDR2 YSLEER, per germline.

This chain connects TRBV7-2 to TRBJ2-1; 11 positions agree with TRBD2. The length of the CDR3 is 20 residues. CDR1 and CDR2 from the germline V gene are SGHTA and FQGNSA. Germline trimming cut 3 bases from V and 0 bases from J; bases unmatched to any gene: 13. As DNA, the CDR3 is TGTGCCAGCAGCTTCACGACTAGCGGGGACTTTCCGAGCTCCTACAATGAGCAGTTCTTC. Translated: CASSFTTSGDFPSSYNEQFF.

The chain employs TRBV6-2 or TRBV6-3 and TRBJ2-1, with TRBD2 identical over 12 bases. Germline loops: CDR1 MNHEY, CDR2 SVGEGT. The trim removed 0 bases at V and 0 bases at J, leaving 9 bases unmatched. This CDR3 region has 20 residues. CDR3 nucleotides: TGTGCCAGCAGTTACTCCCTAGCGGGGGGGTCAAAGAGCTCCTACAATGAGCAGTTCTTC. It encodes CASSYSLAGGSKSSYNEQFF.

This chain joins TRBV5-1 and TRBJ2-6; TRBD1 might be the D (6 bases). The CDR3 runs 15 residues. Germline V lookup: CDR1 SGHRS, CDR2 YFSETQ. V was cut by 4 bases and J by 2 bases, with 10 bases left in between. This chain's CDR3 is CASSRDRPGANVLTF. CDR3 DNA: TGCGCCAGCAGCCGAGACAGGCCTGGGGCCAACGTCCTGACTTTC.

This clonotype occurred a few times. The rearrangement links TRBV7-2 to TRBJ2-3; 7 nucleotides match TRBD2. CDR3 length: 14 amino acids. Germline V CDR1 and CDR2: SGHTA, FQGNSA. J gave up 7 bases and V 6 bases, and 10 bases lay outside the gene matches. The CDR3 DNA reads as TGTGCCAGCAGAGCCCCGGGACTACACTATACGCAGTATTTT. As protein: CASRAPGLHYTQYF.

This clonotype has just a few counts. This rearrangement joins TRBV5-1 to TRBJ1-1, with a weak D call TRBD1 (5 bases). V gave up 4 bases and J gave up 6 bases, with 28 bases separating them. This CDR3 contains 18 residues. Germline CDR1 SGHRS, CDR2 YFSETQ. CDR3 in amino acids: CASSATSPGPSYEPEAFF. The CDR3 DNA is TGCGCCAGCAGCGCCACATCCCCGGGACCCTCATACGAGCCTGAAGCTTTCTTT.

This clonotype was seen repeatedly, ten times or more. This rearrangement joins TRBV10-2 to TRBJ2-3; TRBD2 might be the D (6 bases). Germline lookup yields CDR1 WSHSY and CDR2 SAAADI. V lost 6 bases, J lost 0 bases, and 13 bases lay in between. The CDR3 is 15 amino acids. CDR3 in amino acids: CASSLGLTSTDTQYF. The CDR3 nucleotides are TGCGCCAGCAGCCTCGGACTAACGAGCACAGATACGCAGTATTTT.

V usage is TRBV7-2 and J usage is TRBJ1-1; D not certain. The CDR3 contains 11 residues. Trimming stripped 4 bases from V and 8 bases from J, with 8 bases between. Germline-derived CDR1 and CDR2 are SGHTA and FQGNSA. The CDR3 DNA is TGTGCCAGCAGCTCCTACCGGGAAGCTTTCTTT. This sequence encodes CASSSYREAFF.